This T cell receptor (beta chain) was retrieved from a study of blood T cell repertoires in COVID-19 (dated by TCRdb to 2020 to 2021). For the study in its entirety: Samples covering the acute and convalescent phases of COVID-19 were provided by collaborators in the United States, Italy and Spain. HLA class I and class II types, where available, came from metadata supplied by the sample provider rather than from assay-based typing. The prospective study material was composed of cDNA or gDNA derived from T cells, B-cell-depleted T cells, or PBMCs. The samples were drawn from two sources: the first 160 participants of the ongoing ImmuneRACE study, and over 950 subjects contributed by 6 global collaborators. Sample metadata almost always included a de-identified subject ID, COVID-19 status, age in years and sex. The repertoires were made available in a free public database intended to serve as a resource for research on the immune response to SARS-CoV-2. Subjects who had been exposed to COVID-19, were actively infected with it, or had recovered from it provided the deeply sampled blood TCRbeta repertoires that made up the dataset. What the work shows at the level of the full study, not this receptor alone: The amount of clinical and demographic metadata varied by source and participant and was provided uncurated.

CDR1 and CDR2 are drawn from the germline V gene (reference sequence): LGHDT, YNNKEL. Measured from the cysteine to the phenylalanine, the CDR3 is 17 residues long. Kept here is only the CDR3 DNA, which spans 51 bases and is read in frame from base 1. V is shortened by 1 base, J by 5 bases, and the region joining them spans 18 bases. One collaborating source in Seattle enrolled patients during active infection and followed them longitudinally through the course of disease. The collaborating institutions used their own protocols to collect whole blood in K2EDTA tubes. For TCRbeta analysis, collaborators shipped samples as frozen whole blood, isolated PBMCs, or DNA extracted from either of those sample types. TCRbeta CDR3 regions were amplified from genomic DNA by means of the immunoSEQ Assay, a bias-controlled multiplex PCR. The study's processing was this. Nucleated cell counts per sample were estimated from amplification of reference gene primers within the assay. To quantify the absolute abundance of each unique TCRbeta CDR3 rearrangement, sequence reads were collapsed and filtered. For each sample, productive Simpson clonality was calculated as the square root of Simpson's diversity index across productive rearrangements. Entries here come from immuneACCESS through TCRdb and include only in-frame sequences with V and J called. Some clones fail to appear in such tables; in the studies checked, an unresolved V gene covers under half of the shortfall, and the cause of the remainder is unknown. V and J calls and clone size come straight from that table; D and trimming were deduced from the DNA. The sample table lists some 400,000 clones, 80% to 90% of them with a count of one. The top ten clones comprise about 2% of the sample.

As to this clone: Its specific antigen is unknown. No much larger clone is present one base from it, and per-base qualities are unavailable.

Sequencing input: peripheral blood. The TCR comes from a woman in her fifties or sixties with COVID-19, enrolled during active disease. Rearrangement joined TRBV3-1 (or the pseudogene TRBV3-2) to TRBJ2-1; the D gene is not confidently resolved. The CDR3 region has the sequence CASSQVYYSNSNNEQFF. At the DNA level, the sequence is TGTGCCAGCAGCCAAGTTTATTACTCGAACTCTAACAATGAGCAGTTCTTC.